This passage covers 14 T cell receptor beta chains from one sample sequenced in a study of type 1 and type 2 diabetes patients. The PCR template was genomic DNA. Multiplex PCR with 30 forward and 13 reverse primers amplified the TCR beta CDR3. TCRdb ran MiXCR on the multiplex PCR reads and lists one entry per CDR3 protein. The table shows about 250,000 distinct CDR3 sequences, with around 47% occurring only once. Sequenced sample: peripheral blood mononuclear cells (PBMCs). The receptors stem from a man between 18 and 35 years old with type 2 diabetes.

Points on this clonotype: Mismatch with germline at one junction end may stem from a read error. The gene calls are TRBV2 and TRBJ1-5; no clear D. CDR3 length equals 15 residues. Per germline, CDR1 SNHLY and CDR2 FYNNEI. CDR3 sequence reads: CASSEVGPADQPQCF. CDR3 nucleotide sequence: TGTGCCAGCAGTGAAGTCGGGCCGGCGGATCAGCCCCAGTGTTTT.

This clonotype was detected only a few times. In DNA form, the CDR3 reads TGTGCCTGGAGTACCTCGTCATCGGGGGATGAGCAGTTCTTC. Translated: CAWSTSSSGDEQFF. V is TRBV30 and J is TRBJ2-1, with D possibly matching TRBD2 (6 bases). V was pared by 2 bases and J by 8 bases, with 16 bases between. CDR3 size: 14 residues. Germline V gene data show CDR1 as GTSNPN and CDR2 as SVGIG (reference sequence).

This clonotype was counted many times. The J gene is TRBJ1-6, the V gene TRBV15; no clear D. CDR1 is LNHNV, CDR2 YYDKDF, per germline (reference sequence). This CDR3 is 15 amino acids long. Trimming pared 5 bases from V and 6 bases from J, leaving 14 bases between. CDR3 residues: CATSSRLLPNSPLHF. CDR3 nucleotides: TGTGCCACCAGCTCCAGGCTCCTACCTAATTCACCCCTCCACTTT.

Turning to this clonotype: Germline is not matched at one junction end, which may reflect a read error. J is TRBJ1-3 and V is TRBV10-1; D uncertain. The CDR3 covers 17 residues. CDR1 and CDR2 (germline): WNHNN, SYGVQD (reference sequence). The CDR3 reads CASSARRLLTSGNTIYF. The CDR3 DNA is TGTGCCAGCAGTGCCAGACGGTTGTTAACCTCTGGAAACACCATATATTTT.

The V gene is TRBV6-6, the J gene TRBJ2-1, with D hard to call. CDR1 is MNHNY, CDR2 SVGAGI, per germline (reference sequence). The CDR3 is made up of 16 amino acids. The ends were cut back, 5 bases at V and 0 bases at J, with 14 bases in the middle. The CDR3 loop reads CASSDALAGSYNEQFF. In DNA form, the CDR3 reads TGTGCCAGCAGTGACGCTTTGGCCGGCTCCTACAATGAGCAGTTCTTC.

About this clonotype: A read error may explain this, as a much larger clone is one base away. The CDR3 spells CAAGDLGGGAFF. CDR3 nucleotides: TGTGCCGCCGGGGACTTGGGGGGAGGAGCTTTCTTT. This rearrangement joins TRBV15 to TRBJ1-1, with D possibly being TRBD1 (5 bases). The CDR3 covers 12 residues. CDR1 and CDR2 from the germline V gene are LNHNV and YYDKDF (reference sequence). The V end was cut by 11 bases, the J end by 10 bases, with 20 bases between. Supplemented by reference TRBV15 and TRBJ1-1, the full variable domain reads DAMVIQNPRYQVTQFGKPVTLSCSQTLNHNVMYWYQQKSSQAPKLLFHYYDKDFNNEADTPDNFQSRRPNTSFCFLDIRSPGLGDTAMYLCAAGDLGGGAFFGQGTRLTVV.

V and J are TRBV12-3 or TRBV12-4 and TRBJ2-3; 7 nucleotides align to TRBD1. The CDR3 has 17 residues. V trimming: 6 bases; J trimming: 2 bases; junction bases outside the gene matches: 14. CDR3 residues: CASSPSTRDRITDTQYF. The CDR3 nucleotides are TGTGCCAGCAGCCCCTCGACTCGGGACAGAATCACAGATACGCAGTATTTT.

The chain combines TRBV27 with TRBJ2-7, with a weak D call TRBD1 (6 bases). The germline V gene encodes CDR1 MNHEY and CDR2 SMNVEV (reference sequence). CDR3 length: 15 amino acids. Trimming removed 5 bases at V and 0 bases at J, with 14 bases between. The CDR3 loop reads CASSHFQGSSYEQYF. The CDR3 DNA reads TGTGCCAGCAGTCACTTCCAGGGGAGCTCCTACGAGCAGTACTTC.

V is TRBV4-3 and J is TRBJ1-6, with D possibly matching TRBD1 (5 bases). Germline assignment: CDR1 LGHNA and CDR2 YSLEER. CDR3 size: 14 residues. V was shortened by 4 bases and J by 8 bases, with 12 bases between the two germline ends. As DNA, the CDR3 is TGCGCCAGCAGCCCACAGGCAACCGATTCACCCCTCCACTTT. Residues: CASSPQATDSPLHF.

This chain joins TRBV12-3 or TRBV12-4 and TRBJ1-2, with D tentatively TRBD1 (6 bases). Trimming removed 7 bases from V and 4 bases from J, with 13 bases in between. This CDR3 is built from 13 residues. The CDR3, as DNA: TGTGCCAGCACCCAGGACAGCCGCTATGGCTACACCTTC. Its translation is CASTQDSRYGYTF.

The chain links TRBV7-2 to TRBJ2-5; possible D gene TRBD1, 5 bases. CDR3 length: 13 residues. The germline gives CDR1 SGHTA, CDR2 FQGNSA. V shed 4 bases and J shed 7 bases, with 13 bases lying between them. The CDR3 sequence: CASSYDSKGTQYF. CDR3 DNA: TGTGCCAGCAGCTACGACAGCAAAGGGACCCAGTACTTC.

In nucleotides, the CDR3 is TGTGCCAGCAGTTACGACGGATTACAACTCCACTTT. Translation: CASSYDGLQLHF. The chain combines TRBV6-5 with TRBJ1-6; D ambiguous. The CDR3 has 12 amino acids. The germline V gene has CDR1 MNHEY and CDR2 SVGAGI. With 2 bases removed from V and 16 bases from J, the gap between germline ends came to 12 bases.

This clonotype was seen only a few times. The chain recombines TRBV7-2 with TRBJ1-1; D unresolved. The CDR3 length is 16 residues. Trimming shortened V by 1 base and J by 1 base, and 13 bases separated the two germline ends. The germline gives CDR1 SGHTA, CDR2 FQGNSA. The CDR3 is CASSLDFWQPNTEAFF. As DNA, the CDR3 is TGTGCCAGCAGCTTAGACTTCTGGCAGCCGAACACTGAAGCTTTCTTT. Supplemented by reference TRBV7-2 and TRBJ1-1, the full variable domain reads GAGVSQSPSNKVTEKGKDVELRCDPISGHTALYWYRQSLGQGLEFLIYFQGNSAPDKSGLPSDRFSAERTGGSVSTLTIQRTQQEDSAVYLCASSLDFWQPNTEAFFGQGTRLTVV.

This clonotype was counted between two and nine times. The CDR3 ends on some other residue instead of the conserved phenylalanine or tryptophan, so this is likely a read error. The chain uses TRBV30 and TRBJ1-1, with TRBD1 as a possible D gene (5 bases). This CDR3 comprises 15 residues. V dropped 0 bases and J dropped 1 base, with 12 bases sitting between them. The germline gives CDR1 GTSNPN, CDR2 SVGIG (reference sequence). CDR3 loop: CAWSVLGLTNTEAFL. CDR3 coding DNA: TGTGCCTGGAGTGTTTTGGGACTAACGAACACTGAAGCTTTCCTT.